One and the same sample provided the 20 T cell receptor beta chains below, sequenced in a study of Ad26.COV2.S vaccination and SARS-CoV-2 variants. Using immunoSEQ multiplex PCR, the repertoire was profiled, and TCRdb retains in-frame clones only, with some absent. The table has nearly 95,000 clones, approximately 81% seen once. Sequenced material: peripheral blood, taken after recovery from COVID-19. Receptors were obtained from a human donor who had recovered from COVID-19.

The chain carries TRBV5-1 and TRBJ2-1, with TRBD2 as a possible D gene (5 bases). The CDR3 loop spans 15 amino acids. Germline V gene lookup returns CDR1 SGHRS and CDR2 YFSETQ. Trimming removed 4 bases from V and 4 bases from J, with 15 bases in between. The CDR3 loop is CASSRGLIGYNEQFF. In DNA form, the CDR3 reads TGCGCCAGCAGCAGAGGACTCATCGGATACAATGAGCAGTTCTTC.

The chain uses TRBV7-9 and TRBJ1-5; 12 bases are shared with TRBD1. The V and J ends lost 5 bases and 4 bases, in that order; junction bases with no gene match: 6. Germline loops: CDR1 SEHNR, CDR2 FQNEAQ (reference sequence). CDR3 size: 16 residues. The CDR3 DNA reads as TGTGCCAGCAGCCCGACGGGACAGGGGGCTAATCAGCCCCAGCATTTT. This translates into CASSPTGQGANQPQHF. The whole variable domain, remainder taken from reference TRBV7-9 and TRBJ1-5, is DTGVSQNPRHKITKRGQNVTFRCDPISEHNRLYWYRQTLGQGPEFLTYFQNEAQLEKSRLLSDRFSAERPKGSFSTLEIQRTEQGDSAMYLCASSPTGQGANQPQHFGDGTRLSIL.

This rearrangement joins TRBV27 to TRBJ2-1, with D tentatively TRBD2 (5 bases). The ends were cut back, 6 bases at V and 0 bases at J, with 9 bases in the middle. Germline CDR1 is MNHEY and CDR2 is SMNVEV (reference sequence). The CDR3 extends over 14 amino acids. CDR3 bases: TGTGCCAGCAGACGGGCGGGCTCCTACAATGAGCAGTTCTTC. Translating it yields CASRRAGSYNEQFF.

This sequence joins TRBV27 and TRBJ2-3; 9 bases map to TRBD1. Per the germline V gene, CDR1 is MNHEY and CDR2 is SMNVEV (reference sequence). J gave up 4 bases and V 6 bases, and 8 bases lay outside the gene matches. The CDR3 runs 15 residues. The chain's CDR3 is CASSQGQGPADTQYF. CDR3 DNA: TGTGCCAGCAGCCAGGGACAGGGTCCCGCAGATACGCAGTATTTT.

The chain is built from TRBV7-3 and TRBJ2-4; weak D call: TRBD1 (6 bases). The CDR3 length is 16 residues. Germline lookup yields CDR1 SGHTA and CDR2 FQGTGA. With 6 bases removed from V and 0 bases from J, the gap between germline ends came to 15 bases. CDR3 sequence reads: CASSPTGFLAKNIQYF. CDR3 DNA sequence: TGTGCCAGCAGTCCGACAGGATTCCTAGCCAAAAACATTCAGTACTTC.

The rearrangement links TRBV4-2 to TRBJ1-2; maybe TRBD1 (5 bases). The CDR3 spans 16 residues. V was cut by 0 bases and J by 5 bases, with 16 bases left in between. Germline CDR1 reads LGHNA; CDR2 reads YNFKEQ. This CDR3 reads CASSQDRGGSRYGYTF. CDR3 nucleotides: TGTGCCAGCAGCCAAGATCGTGGGGGGAGCCGGTATGGCTACACCTTC.

The chain recombines TRBV9 with TRBJ1-2, with a weak D call TRBD1 (6 bases). Germline-derived CDR1 and CDR2 are SGDLS and YYNGEE. The CDR3 length is 15 residues. The germline V and J ends were trimmed by 4 bases and 6 bases, with 19 bases remaining between them. CDR3 DNA sequence: TGTGCCAGCAGCCCATCAGGGGCCCTTACCCATGGCTACACCTTC. This gives the protein CASSPSGALTHGYTF.

The chain has TRBV7-2 and TRBJ2-3; D may be TRBD2 (6 bases). V was shortened by 4 bases and J by 5 bases, with 13 bases between the two germline ends. This CDR3 is built from 14 residues. The V gene's germline CDR1 is SGHTA and CDR2 FQGNSA. This chain's CDR3 is CASSSEGHRDTQYF. CDR3 DNA: TGTGCCAGCAGCTCGGAGGGCCATAGAGATACGCAGTATTTT.

The chain recombines TRBV2 with TRBJ2-3; TRBD2 matches at 8 bases. Germline CDR1 SNHLY, CDR2 FYNNEI. The CDR3 extends over 15 amino acids. The junction had 5 bases not matched to a gene; V was cut back by 3 bases and J by 3 bases. The CDR3 DNA follows: TGTGCCAGCAGTGACTGGCGGGAGGTGACAGATACGCAGTATTTT. This sequence encodes CASSDWREVTDTQYF.

The J gene is TRBJ2-1, the V gene TRBV10-3; D might be TRBD1 (6 bases). Germline CDR1 ENHRY, CDR2 SYGVKD. The V and J ends lost 7 bases and 7 bases respectively, with 17 bases between them. The CDR3 spans 14 residues. The CDR3 spells CAIMSRGDTNEQFF. For the CDR3, the DNA is TGTGCCATCATGTCGAGAGGGGACACAAATGAGCAGTTCTTC.

This clone was detected once. The rearrangement joins TRBV5-4 to TRBJ2-7; 11 positions match TRBD2. CDR3 length: 18 amino acids. CDR1 and CDR2 from the germline V gene are SGHNT and YYREEE (reference sequence). The V segment lost 4 bases and the J segment 2 bases; nucleotides outside the gene matches: 14. Written as DNA, the CDR3 is TGTGCCAGCAGCACCACCGTACTAGCGGGAGCTAGAACCTACGAGCAGTACTTC. Encoded protein: CASSTTVLAGARTYEQYF.

This clone occurred a few times. The chain carries TRBV21-1 and TRBJ1-2; TRBD1, the D gene given by the table, was not confirmed from the DNA. TRBV21-1 is labeled a pseudogene. This CDR3 region has 16 residues. This chain's CDR3 is CASSKDTDRANYGYTF. The CDR3 DNA is TGTGCCAGCAGCAAAGATACTGACAGAGCTAACTATGGCTACACCTTC.

The V and J genes are TRBV7-9 and TRBJ1-1; the D is unclear. The CDR3 runs to 14 residues. V was shortened by 5 bases and J by 1 base, with 11 bases between the two germline ends. CDR1 is SEHNR, CDR2 FQNEAQ, per germline (reference sequence). CDR3 protein: CASSLAGENTEAFF. CDR3 bases: TGTGCCAGCAGCCTGGCCGGGGAGAACACTGAAGCTTTCTTT.

CDR3 loop: CASYGYTYEQYF. CDR3 nucleotide sequence: TGTGCCAGCTACGGGTATACCTACGAGCAGTACTTC. V is TRBV28 and J is TRBJ2-7, with D uncertain. V lost 8 bases and J lost 2, with 10 bases in between. The CDR3 runs to 12 residues. Germline CDR1 reads MDHEN; CDR2 reads SYDVKM.

This clone has a handful of counts. The chain has TRBV7-9 and TRBJ2-7, with D perhaps TRBD2 (5 bases). Trimming left V 4 bases short and J 0 bases short, with 13 bases between. Germline V CDR1 and CDR2: SEHNR, FQNEAQ (reference sequence). The CDR3 spans 15 residues. The CDR3 DNA sequence: TGTGCCAGCAGCTCAACGGACTCGGCCTCCTACGAGCAGTACTTC. Its translation: CASSSTDSASYEQYF.

The CDR3: CASSLREGSNQPQHF. The CDR3 bases are TGTGCCAGCAGTCTAAGGGAGGGTAGCAATCAGCCCCAGCATTTT. The chain links TRBV27 to TRBJ1-5, with D hard to call. The CDR3 has 15 amino acids. Per germline, CDR1 MNHEY and CDR2 SMNVEV (reference sequence). V shed 5 bases and J shed 0 bases, with 11 bases lying between them.

V and J are TRBV7-5 and TRBJ1-2; whether TRBD1, the table's D call, matches the DNA was not checked. TRBV7-5 is a known pseudogene. This CDR3 region has 14 residues. The CDR3 bases are TGTGTCAGAAGCGGTATGGGACAGGGGTATGGCTACACCTTC. This gives the protein CVRSGMGQGYGYTF.

This clone was detected only a few times. The chain couples TRBV5-1 to TRBJ2-7; TRBD1 matches at 10 bases. V trimming: 2 bases; J trimming: 5 bases; junction bases outside the gene matches: 10. Germline CDR1 is SGHRS and CDR2 is YFSETQ. This CDR3 is built from 16 residues. CDR3 sequence (DNA): TGCGCCAGCAGCTTAAGTAGAGGACAGGGGGTCGACGAGCAGTACTTC. Residues: CASSLSRGQGVDEQYF.

The genes are TRBV25-1 and TRBJ2-7; D might be TRBD1 (6 bases). The CDR3 sequence is 13 residues long. Germline V lookup: CDR1 MGHDK, CDR2 SYGVNS. Trimming removed 3 bases from V and 4 bases from J, with 10 bases in between. CDR3 sequence (DNA): TGTGCCAGCAGTGACCGGACAGTTTACGAGCAGTACTTC. Its protein is CASSDRTVYEQYF.

The chain recombines TRBV6-2 or TRBV6-3 with TRBJ2-2, with 11 positions matching TRBD2. CDR3 length: 17 residues. Trimming cost V 2 bases and J 2 bases; bases outside gene matches: 4. Germline V lookup: CDR1 MNHEY, CDR2 SVGEGT. The CDR3 loop is CASSYRLAGPNTGELFF. The CDR3 nucleotides read TGTGCCAGCAGTTACAGACTAGCGGGACCCAACACCGGGGAGCTGTTTTTT.